These 23 T cell receptor beta chains came from one sample sequenced in a study of blood T cells in healthy people across ages. The use of a sample-barcoded 5' primer and a J-beta primer mix characterized a second PCR of about 6 to 12 cycles. Via MiXCR, TCRdb re-called the 5' RACE reads, giving one row per CDR3 protein. The data show nearly 800,000 distinct CDR3 sequences, approximately 53% seen once. Sequencing was performed on blood. Source of these receptors: a man aged 40-49 years in good health.

This clonotype was seen a handful of times. The chain is built from TRBV10-3 and TRBJ2-3, with a weak D call TRBD2 (5 bases). The CDR3 has 16 amino acids. Germline V gene sequence: CDR1 ENHRY, CDR2 SYGVKD. Trimming pared 0 bases from V and 4 bases from J, leaving 14 bases between. The DNA of the CDR3 is TGTGCCATCAGTGAGTCGAAAGCGGAAGCTTCAGATACGCAGTATTTT. This translates into CAISESKAEASDTQYF.

This clonotype was found a few times. In nucleotides, the CDR3 is TGCAGTGCTAGGGACAGGGCCTCCTCCTACGAGCAGTACTTC. Residues: CSARDRASSYEQYF. The V call is TRBV20-1, the J call TRBJ2-7, with 8 bases lining up with TRBD1. The germline V gene encodes CDR1 DFQATT and CDR2 SNEGSKA (reference sequence). The CDR3 has 14 amino acids. V dropped 3 bases and J dropped 0; count of bases not matched to a gene: 4.

The chain's CDR3 is CASWTSGRAGGQETQYF. The CDR3 DNA sequence: TGTGCCAGCTGGACTAGCGGGAGGGCGGGGGGCCAAGAGACCCAGTACTTC. This chain uses TRBV6-2 or TRBV6-3 with TRBJ2-5; 15 bases map to TRBD2. J lost 1 base, V lost 8 bases, and 8 bases had no gene match. There are 17 residues in the CDR3. The germline V gene has CDR1 MNHEY and CDR2 SVGEGT.

CDR3 DNA sequence: TGTGCCAGCAGTTTCAACGGGAGCGCAGATACGCAGTATTTT. It is translated as CASSFNGSADTQYF. The rearrangement uses TRBV12-3 or TRBV12-4 and TRBJ2-3; weak D call: TRBD2 (6 bases). The ends were cut back, 3 bases at V and 4 bases at J, with 11 bases in the middle. This CDR3 comprises 14 residues.

Only a few counts were recorded for this clonotype. The CDR3 is CASSTTGTERYEQYF. The CDR3 DNA reads as TGTGCCAGCAGCACAACCGGGACAGAGCGCTACGAGCAGTACTTC. The chain is built from TRBV21-1 and TRBJ2-5; TRBD1 is the table's D call, not checked against the DNA. The tail of the sequence fits TRBJ2-7 better, so the J call may be wrong. TRBV21-1 is shown as a pseudogene. The CDR3 loop spans 15 amino acids.

CDR3 protein: CASSLGWDNSYEQYF. CDR3 in DNA: TGTGCCAGCAGTTTAGGCTGGGACAACTCCTACGAGCAGTACTTC. The rearrangement joins TRBV27 to TRBJ2-7; tentative D call: TRBD1 (6 bases). This CDR3 contains 15 residues. Germline lookup yields CDR1 MNHEY and CDR2 SMNVEV (reference sequence). Trimming stripped 2 bases from V and 0 bases from J, with 11 bases between.

The V call is TRBV7-9, the J call TRBJ2-7; TRBD2 matches at 10 bases. The last part of the DNA fits TRBJ2-5 better; the J call may be wrong. Germline loops: CDR1 SEHNR, CDR2 FQNEAQ (reference sequence). The length of the CDR3 is 16 residues. The CDR3 is CASSLLEGLARETQYF. DNA for the CDR3: TGTGCCAGCAGCTTACTAGAGGGACTAGCGCGAGAGACCCAGTACTTC.

The rearrangement joins TRBV10-3 to TRBJ2-3, with TRBD2 identical over 10 bases. The trim removed 5 bases at V and 1 base at J, leaving 3 bases unmatched. CDR1 is ENHRY and CDR2 is SYGVKD in the germline V gene. The CDR3 is 15 residues long. The CDR3 loop reads CAISFGLAGTDTQYF. The CDR3 nucleotides read TGTGCCATCAGTTTCGGACTAGCGGGCACAGATACGCAGTATTTT.

This chain links TRBV7-2 with TRBJ2-7; 9 nucleotides match TRBD1. This CDR3 spans 15 amino acids. Losses at the gene ends were 6 bases for V and 5 bases for J; bases not matched to a gene: 11. Germline assignment: CDR1 SGHTA and CDR2 FQGNSA. The CDR3 nucleotides are TGTGCCAGCAGTGATAGGGGACAGGGTACCAACGAGCAGTACTTC. It yields the protein CASSDRGQGTNEQYF.

Only a few counts were recorded for this clonotype. The chain has TRBV20-1 and TRBJ2-5; D not resolved. Trimming took 3 bases from V and 4 from J, leaving 15 bases between them. The CDR3 spans 14 residues. The V gene's germline CDR1 is DFQATT and CDR2 SNEGSKA (reference sequence). The CDR3 loop reads CSASQSAAGETQYF. The CDR3 DNA follows: TGCAGTGCTAGTCAATCAGCTGCAGGAGAGACCCAGTACTTC.

J is TRBJ2-1 and V is TRBV2; 11 bases match TRBD2. V was clipped by 7 bases and J by 4 bases; unmatched bases: 18. This CDR3 comprises 19 residues. The germline V gene encodes CDR1 SNHLY and CDR2 FYNNEI. The CDR3 sequence is CASKYLIHLAGGIYNEQFF. CDR3 sequence (DNA): TGTGCCAGCAAGTACTTGATTCACTTAGCGGGGGGGATATACAATGAGCAGTTCTTC.

V gene TRBV29-1 combines with J gene TRBJ2-5; 7 bases are shared with TRBD2. Matching the DNA end better, TRBJ2-7 makes the J call doubtful. This CDR3 spans 15 amino acids. Germline CDR1 reads SQVTM; CDR2 reads ANQGSEA. In DNA form, the CDR3 reads TGCAGCGTTGCAGTACCTCGACTAGCTAGTTACGAGCAGTACTTC. Translating gives CSVAVPRLASYEQYF.

This rearrangement joins TRBV24-1 to TRBJ2-4; 13 bases map to TRBD2. The better agreement between TRBJ2-7 and the DNA end casts doubt on the J call. CDR1 and CDR2 from the germline V gene are KGHDR and SFDVKD. The CDR3 spans 16 residues. CDR3 region: CATSGIGTSGAYEQYF. The CDR3 coding sequence is TGTGCCACCAGTGGGATAGGGACTAGCGGGGCTTACGAGCAGTACTTC.

This chain links TRBV5-5 with TRBJ2-7; 7 bases are a match to TRBD1. This CDR3 spans 14 amino acids. Trimming cost V 4 bases and J 3 bases; bases outside gene matches: 7. Germline values: CDR1 SGHKS, CDR2 YYEKEE (reference sequence). CDR3 bases: TGTGCCAGCAGCCTACAGGGGTTAGGCTACGAGCAGTACTTC. Its protein product is CASSLQGLGYEQYF.

The chain combines TRBV2 with TRBJ2-5; D is undetermined. The germline V gene has CDR1 SNHLY and CDR2 FYNNEI. The CDR3 is made up of 16 amino acids. The V gene lost 0 bases and the J gene lost 1 base, with 12 bases spanning the gap. The CDR3 region has the DNA TGTGCCAGCAGTGAAGCGCTAGTTGGACCCCAAGAGACCCAGTACTTC. As protein: CASSEALVGPQETQYF.

The genes are TRBV4-2 and TRBJ2-3; D gene uncertain. With 3 bases removed from V and 1 base from J, the gap between germline ends came to 11 bases. The CDR3 extends over 15 amino acids. Germline-derived CDR1 and CDR2 are LGHNA and YNFKEQ. The DNA of the CDR3 is TGTGCCAGCAGCCAGTACCCAGAACGCACAGATACGCAGTATTTT. Translating it yields CASSQYPERTDTQYF.

The chain joins TRBV3-1 to TRBJ1-4, with 8 bases aligning to TRBD1. CDR1 and CDR2 (germline): LGHDT, YNNKEL (reference sequence). The CDR3 is 18 residues long. The V gene end was trimmed by 3 bases and the J gene end by 6 bases; junction bases not matched to a gene: 15. CDR3 bases: TGTGCCAGCAGCCAGAAGTCAGGGACGAGACAGGGGTATGAAAAACTGTTTTTT. Protein product: CASSQKSGTRQGYEKLFF.

The rearrangement links TRBV29-1 to TRBJ2-3; either TRBD1 or TRBD2 may supply D (5 bases each). Trimming shortened V by 4 bases and J by 7 bases, and 12 bases separated the two germline ends. Germline values: CDR1 SQVTM, CDR2 ANQGSEA. The CDR3 is 12 residues long. CDR3 sequence: CSVGEGLNTQYF. CDR3 nucleotides: TGCAGCGTTGGAGAGGGGTTGAATACGCAGTATTTT.

V usage is TRBV5-1 and J usage is TRBJ2-7; no definite D call. This CDR3 is 17 amino acids long. CDR1 is SGHRS and CDR2 is YFSETQ in the germline V gene. Trimming took off 0 bases at V and 0 bases at J, with 16 bases between the two ends. CDR3 protein: CASSLGGYRLLSYEQYF. The DNA of the CDR3 is TGCGCCAGCAGCTTGGGGGGTTACCGGCTACTCTCCTACGAGCAGTACTTC.

This chain joins TRBV28 and TRBJ2-4; a weak D match, TRBD1 (5 bases). The J call may not be correct, given that the DNA end is closer to TRBJ2-7. The germline V gene has CDR1 MDHEN and CDR2 SYDVKM. This CDR3 comprises 13 residues. CDR3 loop: CASKRQGDYEQYF. In DNA form, the CDR3 reads TGTGCCAGCAAAAGGCAGGGCGACTACGAGCAGTACTTC.

The CDR3 is CASSYGLYGYTF. In DNA form, the CDR3 reads TGTGCCAGCAGTTACGGTCTCTATGGCTACACCTTC. The V gene is TRBV6-5, the J gene TRBJ1-2; D uncertain. CDR3 length: 12 amino acids. Per the germline V gene, CDR1 is MNHEY and CDR2 is SVGAGI. V was shortened by 2 bases and J by 4 bases, with 5 bases between the two germline ends.

This clonotype was observed many times. The chain combines TRBV20-1 with TRBJ2-5; D remains unclear. The CDR3 runs 13 residues. Trimming left V 5 bases short and J 2 bases short, with 12 bases between. Germline V gene sequence: CDR1 DFQATT, CDR2 SNEGSKA (reference sequence). In DNA form, the CDR3 reads TGCAGTGCTGGTGGGTCCGGGCAAGAGACCCAGTACTTC. Translation gives CSAGGSGQETQYF.

The chain carries TRBV20-1 and TRBJ2-3; a possible D gene is TRBD1 (5 bases). The CDR3 sequence is 14 residues long. The V end was cut by 3 bases, the J end by 2 bases, with 12 bases between. CDR1 and CDR2 from the germline V gene are DFQATT and SNEGSKA (reference sequence). CDR3 loop: CSASRQSITDTQYF. The CDR3 coding sequence is TGCAGTGCTAGCCGACAGTCTATCACAGATACGCAGTATTTT.